The clone carrying this TCR beta chain occurred a few times. Its target is unknown. The data stem from a study of T-cell memory formation after mild COVID-19. Points from the study as a whole: CD4+ contracting clones lay mainly in CM and EM, CD8+ ones in EMRA.

TCRdb re-called the 5' RACE reads through MiXCR, storing one row per CDR3 protein. The sample contains approximately 100,000 distinct CDR3 sequences, approximately 10% of which appear only once. Sequenced material: PBMCs or a T cell subset sorted from them (not recorded which). The TCR comes from a man in his late teens or twenties who had mild COVID-19 (a few samples of this study predate the infection). Cell type and time point are not known.

Written as DNA, the CDR3 is TGTGCCAGCAGCTCACAGCGGGGGGAATTAGATACGCAGTATTTT. It codes for CASSSQRGELDTQYF. The V call is TRBV7-6, the J call TRBJ2-3; 9 nucleotides agree with TRBD2. The germline V gene has CDR1 SGHVS and CDR2 FNYEAQ. The V and J ends lost 4 bases and 5 bases, in that order; junction bases with no gene match: 7. The CDR3 runs 15 residues.